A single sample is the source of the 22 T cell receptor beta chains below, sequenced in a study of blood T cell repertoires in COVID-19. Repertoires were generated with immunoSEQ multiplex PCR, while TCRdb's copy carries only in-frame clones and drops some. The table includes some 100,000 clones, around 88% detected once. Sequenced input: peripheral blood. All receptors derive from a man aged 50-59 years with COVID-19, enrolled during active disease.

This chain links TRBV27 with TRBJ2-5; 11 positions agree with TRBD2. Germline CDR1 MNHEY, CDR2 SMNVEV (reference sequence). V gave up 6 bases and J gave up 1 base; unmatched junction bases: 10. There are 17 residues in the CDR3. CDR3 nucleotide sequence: TGTGCCAGCAGCCGTCTCGGGCTAGCGGGGGGCCAAGAGACCCAGTACTTC. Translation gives CASSRLGLAGGQETQYF.

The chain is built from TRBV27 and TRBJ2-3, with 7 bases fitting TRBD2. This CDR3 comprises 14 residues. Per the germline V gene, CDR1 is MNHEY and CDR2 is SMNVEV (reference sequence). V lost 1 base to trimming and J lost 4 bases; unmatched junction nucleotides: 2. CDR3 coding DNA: TGTGCCAGCAGTTTATTGGGGGGGGCAGATACGCAGTATTTT. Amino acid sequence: CASSLLGGADTQYF.

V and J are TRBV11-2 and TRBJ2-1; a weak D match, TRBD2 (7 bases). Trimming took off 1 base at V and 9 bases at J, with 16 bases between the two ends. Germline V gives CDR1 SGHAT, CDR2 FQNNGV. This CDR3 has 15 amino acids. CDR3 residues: CASSLGRTGRGEQFF. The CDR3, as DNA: TGTGCCAGCAGCTTAGGGCGAACAGGGAGGGGTGAGCAGTTCTTC.

The CDR3 protein is CASSLGRQAGTEAFF. CDR3 DNA sequence: TGTGCCAGCAGCTTGGGTAGACAGGCGGGCACTGAAGCTTTCTTT. V gene TRBV5-4 combines with J gene TRBJ1-1, with D tentatively TRBD1 (6 bases). This CDR3 comprises 15 residues. The germline V gene has CDR1 SGHNT and CDR2 YYREEE (reference sequence). V was cut by 0 bases and J by 4 bases, with 13 bases left in between. The full variable domain, its missing parts supplied by reference TRBV5-4 and TRBJ1-1, is ETGVTQSPTHLIKTRGQQVTLRCSSQSGHNTVSWYQQALGQGPQFIFQYYREEENGRGNFPPRFSGLQFPNYSSELNVNALELDDSALYLCASSLGRQAGTEAFFGQGTRLTVV.

CDR3 sequence reads: CAISEASGSGHGYTF. CDR3 sequence (DNA): TGTGCCATCAGTGAGGCATCAGGGTCAGGTCATGGCTACACCTTC. V and J are TRBV10-3 and TRBJ1-2, with D maybe TRBD1 (5 bases). Trimming took off 2 bases at V and 6 bases at J, with 16 bases between the two ends. The germline gives CDR1 ENHRY, CDR2 SYGVKD. CDR3 size: 15 residues.

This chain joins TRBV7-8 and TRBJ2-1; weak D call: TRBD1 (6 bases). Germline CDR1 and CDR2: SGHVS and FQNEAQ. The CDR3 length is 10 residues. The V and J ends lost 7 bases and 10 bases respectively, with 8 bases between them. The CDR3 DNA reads TGTGCCAGCAAGGACAGCGAGCAGTTCTTC. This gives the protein CASKDSEQFF.

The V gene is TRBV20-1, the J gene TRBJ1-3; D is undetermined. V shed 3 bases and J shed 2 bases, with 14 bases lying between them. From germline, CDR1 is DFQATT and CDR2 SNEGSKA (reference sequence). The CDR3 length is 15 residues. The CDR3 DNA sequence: TGCAGTGCTAGTCTCCGGGAGGGCACTGGAAACACCATATATTTT. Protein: CSASLREGTGNTIYF.

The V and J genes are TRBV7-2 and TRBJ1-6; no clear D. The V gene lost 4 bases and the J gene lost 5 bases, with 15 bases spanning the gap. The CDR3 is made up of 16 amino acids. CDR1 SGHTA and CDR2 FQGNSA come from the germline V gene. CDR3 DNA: TGTGCCAGCAGCTCTAGACCCTGGGGAGATAATTCACCCCTCCACTTT. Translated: CASSSRPWGDNSPLHF.

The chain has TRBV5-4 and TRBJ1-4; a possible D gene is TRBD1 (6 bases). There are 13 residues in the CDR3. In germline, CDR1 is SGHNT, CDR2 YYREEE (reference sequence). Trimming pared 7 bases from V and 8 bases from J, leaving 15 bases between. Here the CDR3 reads CASGNRVGEKLFF. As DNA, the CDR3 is TGTGCCAGCGGAAACAGGGTTGGGGAAAAACTGTTTTTT.

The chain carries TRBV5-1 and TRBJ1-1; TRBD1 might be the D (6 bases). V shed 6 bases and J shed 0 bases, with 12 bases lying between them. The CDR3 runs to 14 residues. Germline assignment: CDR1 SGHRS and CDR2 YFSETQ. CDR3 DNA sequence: TGCGCCAGCAAGTACAGGGAGATGAACACTGAAGCTTTCTTT. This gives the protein CASKYREMNTEAFF.

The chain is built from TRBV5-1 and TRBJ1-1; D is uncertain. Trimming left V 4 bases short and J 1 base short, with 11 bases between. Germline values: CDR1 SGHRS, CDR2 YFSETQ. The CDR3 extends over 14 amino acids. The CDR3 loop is CASSTALANTEAFF. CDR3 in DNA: TGCGCCAGCAGCACCGCCCTAGCGAACACTGAAGCTTTCTTT.

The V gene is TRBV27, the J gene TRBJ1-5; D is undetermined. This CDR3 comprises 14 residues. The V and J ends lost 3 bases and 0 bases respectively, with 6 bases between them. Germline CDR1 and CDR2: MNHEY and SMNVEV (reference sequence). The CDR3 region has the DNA TGTGCCAGCAGTTTTCAGAATAGCAATCAGCCCCAGCATTTT. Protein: CASSFQNSNQPQHF.

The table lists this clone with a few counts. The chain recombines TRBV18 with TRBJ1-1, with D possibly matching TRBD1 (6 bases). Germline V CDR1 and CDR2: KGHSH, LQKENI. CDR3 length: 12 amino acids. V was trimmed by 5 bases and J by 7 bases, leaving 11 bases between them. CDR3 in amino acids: CASSNRVGEAFF. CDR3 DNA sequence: TGTGCCAGCTCAAACAGGGTTGGTGAAGCTTTCTTT.

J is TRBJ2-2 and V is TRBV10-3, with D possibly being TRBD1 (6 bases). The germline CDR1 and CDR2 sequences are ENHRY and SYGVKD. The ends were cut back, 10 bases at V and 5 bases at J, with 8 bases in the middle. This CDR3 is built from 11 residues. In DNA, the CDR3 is TGTGCCACCCAGGGGACCGGGGAGCTGTTTTTT. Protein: CATQGTGELFF.

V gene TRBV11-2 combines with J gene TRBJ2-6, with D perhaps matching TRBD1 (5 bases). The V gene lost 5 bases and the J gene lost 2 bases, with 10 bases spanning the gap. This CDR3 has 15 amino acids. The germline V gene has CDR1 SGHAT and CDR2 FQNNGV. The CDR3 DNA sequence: TGTGCCAGCAGCCCAGGCAGGGCTGGGGCCAACGTCCTGACTTTC. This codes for CASSPGRAGANVLTF. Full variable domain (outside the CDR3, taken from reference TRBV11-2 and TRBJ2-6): EAGVAQSPRYKIIEKRQSVAFWCNPISGHATLYWYQQILGQGPKLLIQFQNNGVVDDSQLPKDRFSAERLKGVDSTLKIQPAKLEDSAVYLCASSPGRAGANVLTFGAGSRLTVL.

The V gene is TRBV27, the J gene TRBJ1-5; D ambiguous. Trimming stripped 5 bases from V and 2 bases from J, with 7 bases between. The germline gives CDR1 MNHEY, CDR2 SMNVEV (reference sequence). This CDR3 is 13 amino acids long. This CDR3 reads CASSVGGNQPQHF. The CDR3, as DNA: TGTGCCAGCAGTGTCGGAGGCAATCAGCCCCAGCATTTT.

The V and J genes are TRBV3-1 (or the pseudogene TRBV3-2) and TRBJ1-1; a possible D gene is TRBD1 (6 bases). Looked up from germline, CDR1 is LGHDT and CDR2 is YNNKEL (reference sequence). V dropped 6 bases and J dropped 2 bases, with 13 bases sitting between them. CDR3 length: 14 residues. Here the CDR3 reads CASRRGTYNTEAFF. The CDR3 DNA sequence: TGTGCCAGCAGGCGAGGGACATATAACACTGAAGCTTTCTTT.

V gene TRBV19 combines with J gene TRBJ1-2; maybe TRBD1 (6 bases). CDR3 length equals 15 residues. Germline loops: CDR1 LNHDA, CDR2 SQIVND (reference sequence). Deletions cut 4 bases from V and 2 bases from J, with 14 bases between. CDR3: CASSSRTTGNYGYTF. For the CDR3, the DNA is TGTGCCAGTAGTAGCCGCACCACAGGGAACTATGGCTACACCTTC.

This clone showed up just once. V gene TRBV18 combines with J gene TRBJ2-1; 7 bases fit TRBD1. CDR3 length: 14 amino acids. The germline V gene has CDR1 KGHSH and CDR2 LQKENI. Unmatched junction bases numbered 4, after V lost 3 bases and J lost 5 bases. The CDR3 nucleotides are TGTGCCAGCTCACCTCGGGACAGCAACAATGAGCAGTTCTTC. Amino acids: CASSPRDSNNEQFF.

The CDR3 here is CASSQTGAHTEAFF. The CDR3 nucleotides read TGCGCCAGCAGCCAAACAGGGGCGCACACTGAAGCTTTCTTT. The J gene is TRBJ1-1, the V gene TRBV4-1, with 7 bases fitting TRBD1. Germline V gene lookup returns CDR1 MGHRA and CDR2 YSYEKL. The V gene end was trimmed by 2 bases and the J gene end by 3 bases; junction bases not matched to a gene: 3. The length of the CDR3 is 14 residues.

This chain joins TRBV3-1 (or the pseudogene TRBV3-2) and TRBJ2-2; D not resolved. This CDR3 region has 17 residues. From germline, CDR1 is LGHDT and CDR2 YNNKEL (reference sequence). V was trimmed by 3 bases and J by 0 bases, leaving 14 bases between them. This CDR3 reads CASSHGSVRPNTGELFF. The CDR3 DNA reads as TGTGCCAGCAGCCACGGGTCGGTAAGACCGAACACCGGGGAGCTGTTTTTT.

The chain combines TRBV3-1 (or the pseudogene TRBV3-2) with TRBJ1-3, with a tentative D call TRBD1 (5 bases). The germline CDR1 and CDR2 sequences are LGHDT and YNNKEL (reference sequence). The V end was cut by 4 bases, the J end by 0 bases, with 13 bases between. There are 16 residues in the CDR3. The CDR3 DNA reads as TGTGCCAGCAGCCCGAAGGGGCCCTACTCTGGAAACACCATATATTTT. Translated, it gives CASSPKGPYSGNTIYF.